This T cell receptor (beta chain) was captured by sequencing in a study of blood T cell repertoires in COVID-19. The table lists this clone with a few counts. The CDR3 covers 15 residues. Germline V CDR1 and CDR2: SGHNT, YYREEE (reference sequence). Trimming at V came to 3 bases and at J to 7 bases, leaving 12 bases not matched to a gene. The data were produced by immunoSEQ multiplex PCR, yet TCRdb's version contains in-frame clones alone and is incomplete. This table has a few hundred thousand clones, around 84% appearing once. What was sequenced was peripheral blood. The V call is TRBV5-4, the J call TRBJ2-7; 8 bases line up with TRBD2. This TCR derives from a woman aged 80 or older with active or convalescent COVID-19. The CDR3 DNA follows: TGTGCCAGCAGCTCCGCAAGCGGGAGTTCAGGGGAGCAGTACTTC. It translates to CASSSASGSSGEQYF.